These T cell receptor beta chains were read from a single sample in a study of blood T cells in healthy people across ages. TCRdb analysed the 5' RACE reads with MiXCR anew, one entry per CDR3 protein. The sample consists of about 1.4 million distinct CDR3 sequences, almost 60% of them appearing once. The sample consisted of blood. The receptors here all came from a man in his late teens or twenties in good health. Both conserved end residues are part of each CDR3. D genes are given only for firm matches. Expanded clones are given a class, and other clones once, few, many or no size at all.

.	14	TRBV12-3/TRBV12-4	TRBJ1-1	once	TGTGCCAGCAGTTTGACGGGGGGCGATCCAGAAGCTTTCTTT	CASSLTGGDPEAFF
.	15	TRBV27	TRBJ1-6	.	TGTGCCAGCAGTAAGGACGTCCGGCATAATTCACCCCTCCACTTT	CASSKDVRHNSPLHF
TRBD2	16	TRBV4-2	TRBJ2-1	.	TGTGCCAGCAGCCCCTCATTAGCGGGGGACTACAATGAGCAGTTCTTC	CASSPSLAGDYNEQFF
.	12	TRBV20-1	TRBJ1-4	.	TGCAGTGCTAGGGAGGGAAAAGAAAAACTGTTTTTT	CSAREGKEKLFF
TRBD1	13	TRBV29-1	TRBJ1-2	.	TGCAGCGTACAGGGGGCACTCTCGTATGGCTACACCTTC	CSVQGALSYGYTF
TRBD2	17	TRBV11-2	TRBJ2-3	.	TGTGCCAGCAGCTTACCTCTAGCGGGGGGGGGCACAGATACGCAGTATTTT	CASSLPLAGGGTDTQYF
.	11	TRBV19	TRBJ1-4	.	TGTGCCACCAGGGACGTCCGGAAACTGTTTTTT	CATRDVRKLFF
.	14	TRBV20-1	TRBJ2-4	.	TGCAGTGCAGAGACAGCGTTAGCCAAAAACATTCAGTACTTC	CSAETALAKNIQYF
.	16	TRBV25-1	TRBJ2-6	few	TGTGCCAGCAGTGATCAACAGTTTTCTGGGGCCAACGTCCTGACTTTC	CASSDQQFSGANVLTF
.	15	TRBV27	TRBJ1-5	few	TGTGCCAGCAGTTTCGTCGACAGATTGGGTCAGCCCCAGCATTTT	CASSFVDRLGQPQHF
.	16	TRBV3-1	TRBJ1-6	once	TGTGCCAGCAGACCTTCGGCGACAGGATATAATTCACCCCTCCACTTT	CASRPSATGYNSPLHF
.	14	TRBV9	TRBJ2-3	.	TGTGCCAGCAGCGTAGCCGACTGGCTGGGTACGCAGTATTTT	CASSVADWLGTQYF
.	10	TRBV20-1	TRBJ1-4	.	TGCAGTGCCCAGTATGAAAAACTGTTTTTT	CSAQYEKLFF
TRBD1	14	TRBV6-5	TRBJ2-7	.	TGTGCCAGCACCGACAGGGGGCCCTCCTACGAGCAGTACTTC	CASTDRGPSYEQYF
.	15	TRBV6-6	TRBJ1-2	once	TGTGCCTCCGGTCCAAGGGACGGGCCCTATTATGGCTACACCTTC	CASGPRDGPYYGYTF
.	13	TRBV20-1	TRBJ2-4	.	TGCAGCTACTTGTCTACGGCCAAAAACATTCAGTACTTC	CSYLSTAKNIQYF
.	11	TRBV29-1	TRBJ2-5	many	TGCAGCGTTGAAGGGTTAGAGACCCAGTACTTC	CSVEGLETQYF
.	12	TRBV11-2	TRBJ2-5	few	TGTGCCAGCAGCTTAAACCTAGAGACCCAGTACTTC	CASSLNLETQYF
TRBD2	15	TRBV4-1	TRBJ2-1	.	TGCGCCAGCAGCCAAGGACTAGCGGAGCACAATGAGCAGTTCTTC	CASSQGLAEHNEQFF
.	14	TRBV12-3/TRBV12-4	TRBJ2-5	.	TGTGCCAGCAGTTTTGGGTCCGTGGGAGAGACCCAGTACTTC	CASSFGSVGETQYF
.	15	TRBV6-5	TRBJ2-7	few	TGTGCCAGCAGGCCACTACCGCGAACGTTATACGAGCAGTACTTC	CASRPLPRTLYEQYF
.	18	TRBV29-1	TRBJ1-5	.	TGCAGCGTTGAGTGGGTGACCTACTACGCACGCCGGAATCAGCCCCAGCATTTT	CSVEWVTYYARRNQPQHF
.	15	TRBV10-3	TRBJ1-5	.	TGTGCCATCAGTGGTGGGGGTGATAGCAATCAGCCCCAGCATTTT	CAISGGGDSNQPQHF
.	13	TRBV12-3/TRBV12-4	TRBJ2-7	few	TGTGCCAGCACCTGGGTAGGGGCCTACGAGCAGTACTTC	CASTWVGAYEQYF
TRBD2	16	TRBV5-1	TRBJ2-2	.	TGCGCCAGCAGCCAGACTAGCGGGACGAACACCGGGGAGCTGTTTTTT	CASSQTSGTNTGELFF
.	12	TRBV20-1	TRBJ1-2	.	TGCAGTTACGACAGGAGAAATGATGGCTACACCTTC	CSYDRRNDGYTF
.	14	TRBV24-1	TRBJ1-2	.	TGTGCCACCGACCGCAGAGGAGCTAACTATGGCTACACCTTC	CATDRRGANYGYTF
TRBD2	14	TRBV12-3/TRBV12-4	TRBJ2-7	.	TGTGCCAGCAGTTCCCCTCTAGCGGTCCACGAGCAGTACTTC	CASSSPLAVHEQYF
.	17	TRBV6-1	TRBJ2-2	.	TGTGCCAGCAGTGACCCCTTAGGGGGGAGTTACACCGGGGAGCTGTTTTTT	CASSDPLGGSYTGELFF
.	14	TRBV11-2	TRBJ2-2	.	TGTGCCAGCACCCTAAACTCGAGGACCGGGGAACTGTTTTTT	CASTLNSRTGELFF
TRBD2	17	TRBV14	TRBJ2-2	.	TGTGCCAGCAGCCAAGATCCAGCGGGGGCCTTCACCGGGGAGCTGTTTTTT	CASSQDPAGAFTGELFF
TRBD2	15	TRBV20-1	TRBJ2-7	.	TGCAGTGCTATGGCCCTGGCGGGAGGGAGCTACGAACAGTACTTC	CSAMALAGGSYEQYF
TRBD1	14	TRBV12-5	TRBJ2-5	.	TGTGCTAGTGGTTTGGGGACAGGAACCGAGACCCAGTACTTC	CASGLGTGTETQYF
TRBD2	14	TRBV4-1	TRBJ2-7	.	TGCGCCAGCGGAACAATAGCGGGAGGCTACGAGCAGTACTTC	CASGTIAGGYEQYF
.	13	TRBV20-1	TRBJ2-7	once	TGCAGTGCCGCCGGTACAGTGGACAATGAGCAGTACTTC	CSAAGTVDNEQYF
.	16	TRBV6-2/TRBV6-3	TRBJ2-3	.	TGTGCCAGCAGTTACCTGGACAGCTCAAGCACAGATACGCAGTATTTT	CASSYLDSSSTDTQYF
TRBD2	16	TRBV20-1	TRBJ2-1	.	TGCAGTGCTAGAGATCAGGTGACTAGCGGTTACAATGAGCAGTTCTTC	CSARDQVTSGYNEQFF
.	11	TRBV20-1	TRBJ2-1	.	TGCAGTGCTCTATCCCACAATGAGCAGTTCTTC	CSALSHNEQFF
TRBD1	13	TRBV20-1	TRBJ2-1	.	TGCAGTGCCCAAAGGACAGGGTTGGATGAGCAGTTCTTC	CSAQRTGLDEQFF